This T cell receptor (beta chain) was recorded in a study of blood T cell repertoires in COVID-19. Overall study context: Nucleic acid was either cDNA or gDNA, and it came from T cells, B-cell-depleted T cells, or PBMCs.

CDR3 length: 14 amino acids. V shed 4 bases and J 5 bases; nucleotides not matched to a gene: 7. The V gene's germline CDR1 is SGHTA and CDR2 FQGNSA. Generated by immunoSEQ multiplex PCR, the TCRdb table keeps only in-frame clones and is missing some. The data contain 130,000 to 150,000 clones, 65% to 90% of them singletons. The rearrangement uses TRBV7-2 and TRBJ1-2; 7 nucleotides line up with TRBD1. The specimen sequenced was peripheral blood. This TCR came from a man aged 60-69 years with active or convalescent COVID-19. CDR3 residues: CASSSQGTEYGYTF. The DNA of the CDR3 is TGTGCCAGCAGCTCGCAGGGGACAGAGTATGGCTACACCTTC.